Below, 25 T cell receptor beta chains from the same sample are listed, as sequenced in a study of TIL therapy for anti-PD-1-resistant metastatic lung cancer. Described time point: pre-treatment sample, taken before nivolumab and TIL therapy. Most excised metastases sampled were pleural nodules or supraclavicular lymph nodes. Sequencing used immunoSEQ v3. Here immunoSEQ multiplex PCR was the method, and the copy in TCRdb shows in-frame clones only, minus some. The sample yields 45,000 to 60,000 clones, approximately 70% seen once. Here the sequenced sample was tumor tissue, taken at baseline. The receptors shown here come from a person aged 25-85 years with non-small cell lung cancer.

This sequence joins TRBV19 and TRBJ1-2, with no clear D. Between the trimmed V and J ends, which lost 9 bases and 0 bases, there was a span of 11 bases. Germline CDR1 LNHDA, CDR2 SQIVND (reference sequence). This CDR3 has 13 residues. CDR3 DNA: TGTGCCAGCCACGTAGCTACTAACTATGGCTACACCTTC. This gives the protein CASHVATNYGYTF.

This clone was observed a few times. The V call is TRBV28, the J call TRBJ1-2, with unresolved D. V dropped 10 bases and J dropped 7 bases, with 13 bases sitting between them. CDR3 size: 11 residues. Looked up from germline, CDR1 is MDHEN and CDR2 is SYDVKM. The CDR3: CATSERVGYTF. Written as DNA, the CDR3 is TGTGCCACCTCAGAGAGGGTTGGCTACACCTTC.

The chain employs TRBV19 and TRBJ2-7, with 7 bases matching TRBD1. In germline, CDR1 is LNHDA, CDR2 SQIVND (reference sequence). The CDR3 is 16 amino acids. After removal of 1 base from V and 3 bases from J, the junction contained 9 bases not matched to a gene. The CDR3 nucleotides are TGTGCCAGTAGTATAGTTTTTCCAGGGGGTAGCTACGAGCAGTACTTC. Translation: CASSIVFPGGSYEQYF.

The CDR3 reads CASSVGGYLNTEAFF. In DNA, the CDR3 is TGTGCCAGCAGCGTGGGGGGATATCTGAACACTGAAGCTTTCTTT. V gene TRBV9 combines with J gene TRBJ1-1; D is perhaps TRBD1 (5 bases). CDR1 is SGDLS, CDR2 YYNGEE, per germline. Trimming took off 2 bases at V and 0 bases at J, with 11 bases between the two ends. The length of the CDR3 is 15 residues.

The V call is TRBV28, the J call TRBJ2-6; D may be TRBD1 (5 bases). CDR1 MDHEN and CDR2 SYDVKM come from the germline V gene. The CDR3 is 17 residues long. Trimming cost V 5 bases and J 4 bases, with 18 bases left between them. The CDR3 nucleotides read TGTGCCAGCAGTGTTATCCGGCAGGGCCCAGGGGCCAACGTCCTGACTTTC. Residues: CASSVIRQGPGANVLTF.

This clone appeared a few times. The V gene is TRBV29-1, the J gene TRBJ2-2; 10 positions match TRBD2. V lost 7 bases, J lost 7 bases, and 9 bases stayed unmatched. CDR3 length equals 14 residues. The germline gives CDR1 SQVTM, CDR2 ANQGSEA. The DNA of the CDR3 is TGCAGCGCTAACAAGCGGGGGGGTGACGGGGAGCTGTTTTTT. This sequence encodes CSANKRGGDGELFF.

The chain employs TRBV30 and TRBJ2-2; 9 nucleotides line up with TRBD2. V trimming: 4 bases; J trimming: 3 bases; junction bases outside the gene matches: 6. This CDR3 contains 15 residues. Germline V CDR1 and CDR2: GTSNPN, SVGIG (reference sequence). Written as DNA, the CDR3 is TGTGCCTGGAACCACGTAGCGGGAGACACCGGGGAGCTGTTTTTT. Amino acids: CAWNHVAGDTGELFF. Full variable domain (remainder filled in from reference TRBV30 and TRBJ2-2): SQTIHQWPATLVQPVGSPLSLECTVEGTSNPNLYWYRQAAGRGLQLLFYSVGIGQISSEVPQNLSASRPQDRQFILSSKKLLLSDSGFYLCAWNHVAGDTGELFFGEGSRLTVL.

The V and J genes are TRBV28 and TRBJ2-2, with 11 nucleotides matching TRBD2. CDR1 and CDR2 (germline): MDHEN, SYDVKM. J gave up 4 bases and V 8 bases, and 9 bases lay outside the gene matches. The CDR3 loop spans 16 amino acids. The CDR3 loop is CASCWVAGGSTGELFF. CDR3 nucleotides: TGTGCCAGCTGCTGGGTAGCGGGAGGGAGCACCGGGGAGCTGTTTTTT.

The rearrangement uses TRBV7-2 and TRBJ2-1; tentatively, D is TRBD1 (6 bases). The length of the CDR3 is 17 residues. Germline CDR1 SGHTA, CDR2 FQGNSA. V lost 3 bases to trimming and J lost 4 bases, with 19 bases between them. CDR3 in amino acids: CASSFVPTGTKYNEQFF. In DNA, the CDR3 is TGTGCCAGCAGCTTCGTCCCTACCGGGACAAAATACAATGAGCAGTTCTTC.

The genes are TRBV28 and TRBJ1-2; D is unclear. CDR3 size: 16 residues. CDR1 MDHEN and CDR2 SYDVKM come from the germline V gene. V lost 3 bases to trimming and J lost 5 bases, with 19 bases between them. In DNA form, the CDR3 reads TGTGCCAGCAGTTTTGGCGGCTCTATAGTAGATTATGGCTACACCTTC. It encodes CASSFGGSIVDYGYTF.

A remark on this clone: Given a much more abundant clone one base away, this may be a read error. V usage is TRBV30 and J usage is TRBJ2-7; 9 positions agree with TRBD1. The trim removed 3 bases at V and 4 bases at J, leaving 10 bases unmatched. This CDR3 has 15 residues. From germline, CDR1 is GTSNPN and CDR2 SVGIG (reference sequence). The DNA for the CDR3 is TGTGCCTGGAGCGAACCACGACAGGGGGAGTACGAGCAGTACTTC. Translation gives CAWSEPRQGEYEQYF.

The CDR3 is CASSLLGFTEAFF. In DNA, the CDR3 is TGTGCCAGCAGTTTATTGGGTTTCACTGAAGCTTTCTTT. This sequence joins TRBV28 and TRBJ1-1, with D uncertain. This CDR3 is built from 13 residues. In germline, CDR1 is MDHEN, CDR2 SYDVKM. Trimming pared 1 base from V and 4 bases from J, leaving 7 bases between. Full variable domain (remainder filled in from reference TRBV28 and TRBJ1-1): DVKVTQSSRYLVKRTGEKVFLECVQDMDHENMFWYRQDPGLGLRLIYFSYDVKMKEKGDIPEGYSVSREKKERFSLILESASTNQTSMYLCASSLLGFTEAFFGQGTRLTVV.

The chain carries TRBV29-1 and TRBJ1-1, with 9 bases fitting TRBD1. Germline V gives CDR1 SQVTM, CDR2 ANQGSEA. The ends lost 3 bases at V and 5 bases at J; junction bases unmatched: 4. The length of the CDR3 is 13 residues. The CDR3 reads CSVENRGRTEAFF. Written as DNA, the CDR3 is TGCAGCGTTGAGAACAGGGGGCGAACTGAAGCTTTCTTT.

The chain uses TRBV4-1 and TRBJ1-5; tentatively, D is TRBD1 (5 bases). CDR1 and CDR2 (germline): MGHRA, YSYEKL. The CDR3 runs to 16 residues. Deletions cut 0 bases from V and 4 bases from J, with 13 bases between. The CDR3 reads CASSQERAWGNQPQHF. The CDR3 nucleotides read TGCGCCAGCAGCCAAGAGAGAGCTTGGGGGAATCAGCCCCAGCATTTT.

The DNA for the CDR3 is TGTGCCACCAGCAGAGATGGCCAGTACCAAGAGACCCAGTACTTC. The encoded protein is CATSRDGQYQETQYF. The J gene is TRBJ2-5, the V gene TRBV15; D call uncertain. Germline assignment: CDR1 LNHNV and CDR2 YYDKDF (reference sequence). The V and J ends lost 0 bases and 0 bases respectively, with 8 bases between them. The CDR3 is made up of 15 amino acids.

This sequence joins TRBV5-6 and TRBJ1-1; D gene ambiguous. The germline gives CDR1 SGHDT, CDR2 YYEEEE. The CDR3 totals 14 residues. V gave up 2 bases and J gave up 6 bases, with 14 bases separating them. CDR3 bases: TGTGCCAGCAGCTTAGGGTCCCGAGTATCTGAAGCTTTCTTT. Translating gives CASSLGSRVSEAFF.

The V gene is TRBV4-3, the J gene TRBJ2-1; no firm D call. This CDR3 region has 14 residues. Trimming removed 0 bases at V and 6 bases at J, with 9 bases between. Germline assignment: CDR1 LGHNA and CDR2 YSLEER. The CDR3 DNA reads TGCGCCAGCAGCCAAGATACCCCGTCCAATGAGCAGTTCTTC. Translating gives CASSQDTPSNEQFF.

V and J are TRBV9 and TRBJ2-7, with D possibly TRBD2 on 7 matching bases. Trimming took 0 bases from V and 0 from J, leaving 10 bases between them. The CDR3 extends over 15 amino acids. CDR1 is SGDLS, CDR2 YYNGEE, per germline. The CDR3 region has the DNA TGTGCCAGCAGCGTAGCGGGGGGCTACTCCTACGAGCAGTACTTC. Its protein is CASSVAGGYSYEQYF.

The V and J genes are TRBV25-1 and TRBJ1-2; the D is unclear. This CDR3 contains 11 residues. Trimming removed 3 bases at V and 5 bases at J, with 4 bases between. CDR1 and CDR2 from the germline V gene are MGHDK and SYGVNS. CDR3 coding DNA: TGTGCCAGCAGTGATGGGTATGGCTACACCTTC. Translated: CASSDGYGYTF.

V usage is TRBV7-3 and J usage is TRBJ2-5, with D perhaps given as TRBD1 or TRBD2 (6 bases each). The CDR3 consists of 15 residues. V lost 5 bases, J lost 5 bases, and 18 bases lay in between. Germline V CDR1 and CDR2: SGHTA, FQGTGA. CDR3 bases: TGTGCCAGCAGCCGCACTGGGGGGCGGTGGGAGACCCAGTACTTC. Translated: CASSRTGGRWETQYF.

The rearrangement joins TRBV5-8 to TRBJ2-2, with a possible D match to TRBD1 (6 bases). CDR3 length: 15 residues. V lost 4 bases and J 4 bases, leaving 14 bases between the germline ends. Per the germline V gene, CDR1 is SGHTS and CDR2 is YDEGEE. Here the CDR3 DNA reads TGTGCCAGCAGCCTTGTTGGGACACCCACCGGGGAGCTGTTTTTT. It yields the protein CASSLVGTPTGELFF.

The chain's CDR3 is CASRRRDRASDTQYF. The DNA of the CDR3 is TGTGCCAGTAGGAGGAGGGACAGGGCCTCCGATACGCAGTATTTT. V and J are TRBV19 and TRBJ2-3; 9 bases are a match to TRBD1. The CDR3 is 15 amino acids. With V trimmed by 6 bases and J by 6 bases, 10 bases remained unmatched. CDR1 is LNHDA, CDR2 SQIVND, per germline (reference sequence).

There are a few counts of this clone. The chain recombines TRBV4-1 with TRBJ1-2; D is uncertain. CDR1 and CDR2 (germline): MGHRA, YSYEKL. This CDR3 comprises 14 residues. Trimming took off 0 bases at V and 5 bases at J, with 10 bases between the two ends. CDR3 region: CASSQDYGPYGYTF. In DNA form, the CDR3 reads TGCGCCAGCAGCCAAGATTATGGACCATATGGCTACACCTTC.

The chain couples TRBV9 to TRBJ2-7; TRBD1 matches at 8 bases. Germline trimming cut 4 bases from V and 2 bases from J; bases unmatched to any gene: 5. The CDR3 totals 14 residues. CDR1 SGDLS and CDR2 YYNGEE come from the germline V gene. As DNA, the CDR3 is TGTGCCAGCAGCCAGACAGGGGTCGCCTACGAGCAGTACTTC. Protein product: CASSQTGVAYEQYF.

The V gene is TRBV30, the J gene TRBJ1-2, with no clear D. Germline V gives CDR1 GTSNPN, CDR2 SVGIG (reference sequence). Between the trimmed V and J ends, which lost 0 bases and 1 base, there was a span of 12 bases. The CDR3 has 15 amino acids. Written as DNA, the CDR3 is TGTGCCTGGAGTGTACTTGCCGGGCTTAACTATGGCTACACCTTC. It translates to CAWSVLAGLNYGYTF.